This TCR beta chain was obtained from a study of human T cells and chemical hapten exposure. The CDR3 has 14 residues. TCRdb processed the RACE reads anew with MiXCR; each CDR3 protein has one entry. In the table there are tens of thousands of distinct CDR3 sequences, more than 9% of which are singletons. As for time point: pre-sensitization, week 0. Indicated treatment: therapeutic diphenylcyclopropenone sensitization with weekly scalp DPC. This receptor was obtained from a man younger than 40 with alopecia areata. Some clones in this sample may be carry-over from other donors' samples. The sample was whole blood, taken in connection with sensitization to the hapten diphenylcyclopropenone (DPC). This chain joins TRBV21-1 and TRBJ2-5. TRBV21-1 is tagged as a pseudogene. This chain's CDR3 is CASSRGWVEETRYF. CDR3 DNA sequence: TGTGCCAGCAGCAGGGGTTGGGTCGAAGAGACCCGGTACTTC.